The 31 T cell receptor beta chains in this list originate from one sample, sequenced in a study of blood T cell repertoires in COVID-19. Here immunoSEQ multiplex PCR was the method, and the copy in TCRdb shows in-frame clones only, minus some. The sample comprises 250,000 or so clones, more than 85% of which are singletons, and around 10% rests with the top ten. The sequencing sample was made of PBMCs or T cells enriched from blood (not recorded which). The receptors shown here come from a man in his forties who had recovered from COVID-19.

This chain joins TRBV19 and TRBJ2-7; possible D gene TRBD2, 5 bases. V lost 2 bases and J 3 bases, leaving 11 bases between the germline ends. CDR1 LNHDA and CDR2 SQIVND come from the germline V gene (reference sequence). This CDR3 region has 14 residues. The CDR3 here is CASSINPGYYEQYF. The CDR3 DNA sequence: TGTGCCAGTAGTATAAATCCGGGATACTACGAGCAGTACTTC.

This clone appeared once. The chain is built from TRBV28 and TRBJ2-7; 9 positions agree with TRBD1. CDR1 MDHEN and CDR2 SYDVKM come from the germline V gene. The CDR3 is 15 residues long. After removal of 2 bases from V and 2 bases from J, the junction contained 4 bases not matched to a gene. DNA of the CDR3: TGTGCCAGCAGTTTAGGTACAGGGGGCCCCTACGAGCAGTACTTC. Protein product: CASSLGTGGPYEQYF. The full variable domain, with the rest looked up from reference TRBV28 and TRBJ2-7, is DVKVTQSSRYLVKRTGEKVFLECVQDMDHENMFWYRQDPGLGLRLIYFSYDVKMKEKGDIPEGYSVSREKKERFSLILESASTNQTSMYLCASSLGTGGPYEQYFGPGTRLTVT.

V and J are TRBV7-9 and TRBJ2-1; 9 bases are shared with TRBD2. V lost 1 base and J lost 4; bases outside the gene matches: 14. The CDR3 loop spans 19 amino acids. The V gene's germline CDR1 is SEHNR and CDR2 FQNEAQ (reference sequence). The CDR3 DNA follows: TGTGCCAGCAGCTTAGTGCCTCTCGGGTTGACTAGCGGATACAATGAGCAGTTCTTC. Protein sequence: CASSLVPLGLTSGYNEQFF.

V and J are TRBV9 and TRBJ2-3; 7 bases are a match to TRBD2. The CDR3 length is 15 residues. V shed 4 bases and J 6 bases; nucleotides not matched to a gene: 11. CDR1 and CDR2 (germline): SGDLS, YYNGEE. The CDR3 region is CASSPTSLGEDTQYF. The CDR3 nucleotides are TGTGCCAGCAGCCCGACTAGCCTAGGAGAGGATACGCAGTATTTT.

The chain couples TRBV10-3 to TRBJ2-3; 15 positions match TRBD2. This CDR3 has 16 amino acids. Germline V lookup: CDR1 ENHRY, CDR2 SYGVKD. V shed 6 bases and J 5 bases; nucleotides not matched to a gene: 6. In DNA form, the CDR3 reads TGTGCCATCAGCGCGGGACTAGCGGGGGGAGGAGATACGCAGTATTTT. Amino acids: CAISAGLAGGGDTQYF.

The CDR3 spells CASSWTGLNEKLFF. CDR3 in DNA: TGTGCCAGCAGCTGGACAGGACTTAATGAAAAACTGTTTTTT. The chain is built from TRBV7-9 and TRBJ1-4, with 7 nucleotides matching TRBD1. Trimming cost V 4 bases and J 4 bases; bases outside gene matches: 3. This CDR3 is 14 amino acids long. Germline CDR1 SEHNR, CDR2 FQNEAQ (reference sequence).

The chain carries TRBV18 and TRBJ1-2; D may be TRBD1 (5 bases). Trimming cost V 4 bases and J 1 base, with 7 bases left between them. CDR3 length: 13 residues. From germline, CDR1 is KGHSH and CDR2 LQKENI. The CDR3 coding sequence is TGTGCCAGCTCACGAGACAGTAACTATGGCTACACCTTC. Protein: CASSRDSNYGYTF.

The V call is TRBV19, the J call TRBJ2-7; D is undetermined. The CDR3 runs 18 residues. CDR1 is LNHDA, CDR2 SQIVND, per germline (reference sequence). V lost 3 bases to trimming and J lost 7 bases, with 28 bases between them. CDR3 loop: CASSIPQSYPIRLREQYF. The CDR3 region has the DNA TGTGCCAGTAGTATCCCACAGAGCTACCCCATCAGGCTTCGAGAGCAGTACTTC.

The chain uses TRBV7-2 and TRBJ1-2; D not resolved. CDR1 is SGHTA, CDR2 FQGNSA, per germline. The V end was cut by 5 bases, the J end by 8 bases, with 18 bases between. This CDR3 is built from 14 residues. CDR3 coding DNA: TGTGCCAGCAGCCTAACCGGGAGGGAAGGGGGCTACACCTTC. Protein sequence: CASSLTGREGGYTF.

This chain links TRBV2 with TRBJ2-3; D is perhaps TRBD2 (9 bases). The CDR3 is 16 amino acids. V dropped 6 bases and J dropped 2 bases, with 18 bases sitting between them. Germline V gene data show CDR1 as SNHLY and CDR2 as FYNNEI. DNA of the CDR3: TGTGCCAGCAGCAGGGGGCGCGGGAGGGTCACAGATACGCAGTATTTT. It yields the protein CASSRGRGRVTDTQYF.

This chain links TRBV10-3 with TRBJ1-5; tentative D call: TRBD1 (5 bases). The ends were cut back, 4 bases at V and 4 bases at J, with 8 bases in the middle. The CDR3 is 13 residues long. Per the germline V gene, CDR1 is ENHRY and CDR2 is SYGVKD. Here the CDR3 DNA reads TGTGCCATCAGTGTTCAGGGAAATCAGCCCCAGCATTTT. Protein: CAISVQGNQPQHF.

The chain has TRBV2 and TRBJ2-7, with D perhaps TRBD2 (6 bases). CDR1 SNHLY and CDR2 FYNNEI come from the germline V gene. Trimming left V 7 bases short and J 3 bases short, with 10 bases between. The CDR3 spans 12 residues. This CDR3 is CASTSEDYEQYF. CDR3 coding DNA: TGTGCCAGCACTAGCGAGGACTACGAGCAGTACTTC.

V usage is TRBV20-1 and J usage is TRBJ2-7, with D maybe TRBD2 (5 bases). Germline V gene sequence: CDR1 DFQATT, CDR2 SNEGSKA (reference sequence). With 6 bases removed from V and 4 bases from J, the gap between germline ends came to 10 bases. The CDR3 sequence is 11 residues long. CDR3 in DNA: TGCAGTGCCGGCCGGGGATACGAGCAGTACTTC. This sequence encodes CSAGRGYEQYF.

The chain is built from TRBV4-3 and TRBJ2-7; 9 bases are a match to TRBD2. V shed 1 base, J shed 2 bases, and the junction held 6 bases outside the gene matches. CDR3 length equals 16 residues. Per germline, CDR1 LGHNA and CDR2 YSLEER. DNA for the CDR3: TGCGCCAGCAGCCAAGTCGGGGCGGGAGGGCCCTACGAGCAGTACTTC. It codes for CASSQVGAGGPYEQYF.

V gene TRBV5-6 combines with J gene TRBJ2-7, with TRBD2 matching over 11 bases. Looked up from germline, CDR1 is SGHDT and CDR2 is YYEEEE. This CDR3 contains 16 residues. The trim removed 4 bases at V and 3 bases at J, leaving 9 bases unmatched. This CDR3 reads CASSLQLGTSGYEQYF. In nucleotides, the CDR3 is TGTGCCAGCAGCCTACAGCTTGGGACTAGCGGCTACGAGCAGTACTTC.

This chain connects TRBV5-4 to TRBJ2-3, with 13 bases aligning to TRBD2. The length of the CDR3 is 15 residues. V lost 4 bases to trimming and J lost 3 bases; unmatched junction nucleotides: 2. Germline assignment: CDR1 SGHNT and CDR2 YYREEE (reference sequence). The CDR3 coding sequence is TGTGCCAGCAGCCAGGGACTAGCGGGGACAGATACGCAGTATTTT. Its protein is CASSQGLAGTDTQYF.

V usage is TRBV11-3 and J usage is TRBJ1-3; D is uncertain. The V end was cut by 4 bases, the J end by 4 bases, with 5 bases between. The V gene's germline CDR1 is SGHNT and CDR2 YENEEA. CDR3 size: 12 residues. Here the CDR3 reads CASSSTGNTIYF. The DNA for the CDR3 is TGTGCCAGCAGCTCGACAGGAAACACCATATATTTT.

For the CDR3, the DNA is TGTGCCAGCAGCAAAGGGCTAGCGGGGGCGAATCAGTACTACGAGCAGTACTTC. Its translation: CASSKGLAGANQYYEQYF. V is TRBV21-1 and J is TRBJ2-7; the table's D gene call, TRBD2, was not cross checked with the DNA. TRBV21-1 constitutes a pseudogene. This CDR3 has 18 amino acids.

The chain employs TRBV6-5 and TRBJ1-6, with 7 positions matching TRBD1. The CDR3 has 14 residues. In germline, CDR1 is MNHEY, CDR2 SVGAGI. V lost 4 bases, J lost 7 bases, and 4 bases stayed unmatched. This CDR3 reads CASSSRDRNSPLHF. CDR3 coding DNA: TGTGCCAGCAGTTCCCGGGACAGAAATTCACCCCTCCACTTT.

The chain carries TRBV19 and TRBJ2-1; 15 bases match TRBD2. The ends lost 3 bases at V and 4 bases at J; junction bases unmatched: 4. The CDR3 consists of 17 residues. The V gene's germline CDR1 is LNHDA and CDR2 SQIVND (reference sequence). Here the CDR3 DNA reads TGTGCCAGTAGTATTCGGACTAGCGGGAGGGCATACAATGAGCAGTTCTTC. Residues: CASSIRTSGRAYNEQFF. The whole variable domain, filled in from reference TRBV19 and TRBJ2-1, reads DGGITQSPKYLFRKEGQNVTLSCEQNLNHDAMYWYRQDPGQGLRLIYYSQIVNDFQKGDIAEGYSVSREKKESFPLTVTSAQKNPTAFYLCASSIRTSGRAYNEQFFGPGTRLTVL.

The chain employs TRBV3-1 (or the pseudogene TRBV3-2) and TRBJ1-1; the match to TRBD1 covers 8 bases. This CDR3 region has 16 residues. V gave up 0 bases and J gave up 3 bases; unmatched junction bases: 6. CDR1 LGHDT and CDR2 YNNKEL come from the germline V gene (reference sequence). The CDR3 DNA is TGTGCCAGCAGCCAAGAGGGCAGGGGGCAGGACACTGAAGCTTTCTTT. This encodes CASSQEGRGQDTEAFF.

The chain combines TRBV6-8 with TRBJ2-5; D may be TRBD2 (6 bases). The CDR3 consists of 14 residues. Germline V lookup: CDR1 MNHGY, CDR2 SAAAGT. Deletions cut 0 bases from V and 5 bases from J, with 10 bases between. The CDR3 is CASSYSREWETQYF. The CDR3 DNA follows: TGTGCCAGCAGTTACTCCCGGGAGTGGGAGACCCAGTACTTC.

This clone was detected a few times. The chain is built from TRBV11-2 and TRBJ2-3; D is possibly TRBD2 (7 bases). CDR3 length equals 17 residues. Per germline, CDR1 SGHAT and CDR2 FQNNGV. V shed 1 base and J shed 5 bases, with 19 bases lying between them. CDR3 amino acids: CASSLARGASTVDTQYF. The CDR3, as DNA: TGTGCCAGCAGCTTAGCCCGGGGGGCCAGCACCGTAGATACGCAGTATTTT.

J is TRBJ1-5 and V is TRBV28; TRBD1 is a possible D gene (6 bases). The CDR3 is 14 residues long. CDR1 MDHEN and CDR2 SYDVKM come from the germline V gene. Between the trimmed V and J ends, which lost 5 bases and 4 bases, there was a span of 12 bases. The CDR3 reads CASSESRGNQPQHF. The CDR3, as DNA: TGTGCCAGCAGTGAATCCAGGGGTAATCAGCCCCAGCATTTT.

The V and J genes are TRBV4-1 and TRBJ1-2, with D possibly matching TRBD1 (6 bases). Germline V gene data show CDR1 as MGHRA and CDR2 as YSYEKL. The CDR3 loop spans 17 amino acids. V was pared by 2 bases and J by 8 bases, with 24 bases between. CDR3 nucleotide sequence: TGCGCCAGCAGCCAACAACCTTCAGGGGCCCTGTCTTTCGGCTACACCTTC. Amino acids: CASSQQPSGALSFGYTF.

This clone has a single count. V usage is TRBV4-2 and J usage is TRBJ2-1; 7 bases match TRBD1. Trimming cost V 4 bases and J 6 bases; bases outside gene matches: 9. This CDR3 contains 15 residues. Germline loops: CDR1 LGHNA, CDR2 YNFKEQ. The CDR3 nucleotides read TGTGCCAGCAGCCGGGGACAGCTTAATTCCAATGAGCAGTTCTTC. It specifies CASSRGQLNSNEQFF.

The chain couples TRBV4-3 to TRBJ2-1, with TRBD2 matching over 8 bases. The CDR3 is 18 amino acids. V was pared by 0 bases and J by 4 bases, with 11 bases of the junction left unmatched. Germline CDR1 is LGHNA and CDR2 is YSLEER. CDR3 DNA sequence: TGCGCCAGCAGCCAAGAGTCTTGGGCTAGCGGGTTGTACAATGAGCAGTTCTTC. It specifies CASSQESWASGLYNEQFF.

The chain carries TRBV25-1 and TRBJ2-7, with TRBD2 identical over 9 bases. Unmatched junction bases numbered 8, after V lost 4 bases and J lost 4 bases. The germline V gene has CDR1 MGHDK and CDR2 SYGVNS. The CDR3 covers 15 residues. CDR3 DNA sequence: TGTGCCAGCAGTGCCCCGGGACTAGCACCTTACGAGCAGTACTTC. This encodes CASSAPGLAPYEQYF.

This sequence joins TRBV7-9 and TRBJ2-2; tentative D call: TRBD1 (5 bases). V was pared by 5 bases and J by 2 bases, with 12 bases between. Germline assignment: CDR1 SEHNR and CDR2 FQNEAQ (reference sequence). The CDR3 has 15 residues. DNA for the CDR3: TGTGCCAGCAGCCAAGGGGTCCAAAACACCGGGGAGCTGTTTTTT. Translated: CASSQGVQNTGELFF.

The chain employs TRBV10-3 and TRBJ2-7; 11 bases agree with TRBD1. Germline trimming cut 10 bases from V and 4 bases from J; bases unmatched to any gene: 9. CDR1 ENHRY and CDR2 SYGVKD come from the germline V gene. The CDR3 runs 14 residues. Here the CDR3 DNA reads TGTGCCACAGGAACCGGACAGGGGGCGTACGAGCAGTACTTC. Its protein product is CATGTGQGAYEQYF.

This rearrangement joins TRBV7-9 to TRBJ2-7; D may be TRBD2 (5 bases). V lost 2 bases, J lost 3 bases, and 14 bases lay in between. CDR3 length: 15 residues. Germline assignment: CDR1 SEHNR and CDR2 FQNEAQ (reference sequence). The CDR3 sequence is CASSLNRRESYEQYF. The CDR3, as DNA: TGTGCCAGCAGCTTAAATCGAAGGGAGAGCTACGAGCAGTACTTC.